The 27 T cell receptor beta chains reported below all come from one sample, sequenced in a study of T cells after posttransplantation cyclophosphamide. Here immunoSEQ multiplex PCR was the method, and the copy in TCRdb shows in-frame clones only, minus some. The sample gives 25,000 to 35,000 clones, none seen only once, and the top ten clones hold about 4.9%. Sequencing used PBMCs. These receptor sequences come from a woman aged 30 to 39 in good health and a related stem cell transplant donor.

This clone was observed at least ten times. The chain links TRBV7-2 to TRBJ2-5; TRBD1 matches at 9 bases. From germline, CDR1 is SGHTA and CDR2 FQGNSA. V gave up 4 bases and J gave up 4 bases; unmatched junction bases: 4. The CDR3 totals 14 residues. CDR3 bases: TGTGCCAGCAGCTCATGGACAGGGGCAGAGACCCAGTACTTC. It encodes CASSSWTGAETQYF.

This clone was detected only a few times. The chain carries TRBV9 and TRBJ1-2, with TRBD1 as a possible D gene (5 bases). In germline, CDR1 is SGDLS, CDR2 YYNGEE. CDR3 size: 14 residues. Trimming shortened V by 0 bases and J by 4 bases, and 10 bases separated the two germline ends. The CDR3 bases are TGTGCCAGCAGCGTAGAAAGGGGAGCCTATGGCTACACCTTC. Encoded protein: CASSVERGAYGYTF.

This clone was observed many times. The V gene is TRBV6-4, the J gene TRBJ1-1; D remains ambiguous. The V and J ends lost 0 bases and 4 bases respectively, with 9 bases between them. This CDR3 has 14 amino acids. Germline V gene lookup returns CDR1 MRHNA and CDR2 SNTAGT. CDR3 sequence: CASSDSMRGTEAFF. The CDR3 nucleotides read TGTGCCAGCAGTGACTCGATGCGGGGCACTGAAGCTTTCTTT.

This clone occurred a few times. This sequence joins TRBV24-1 and TRBJ1-1; possibly TRBD1 for D (5 bases). The CDR3 runs 12 residues. The V end lost 0 bases, the J end lost 10 bases, and 8 bases lay between the germline ends. Looked up from germline, CDR1 is KGHDR and CDR2 is SFDVKD. The CDR3 DNA follows: TGTGCCACCAGTGATTTGCGGGGGAGAGCTTTCTTT. Translating it yields CATSDLRGRAFF.

This clone came up many times. The rearrangement uses TRBV2 and TRBJ1-5; 7 nucleotides agree with TRBD1. The CDR3 runs 16 residues. Germline CDR1 and CDR2: SNHLY and FYNNEI. V shed 1 base, J shed 6 bases, and the junction held 9 bases outside the gene matches. The CDR3 DNA follows: TGTGCCAGCAGTGAAGTTTGGACAGGAAGAGGTCAGCCCCAGCATTTT. The encoded protein is CASSEVWTGRGQPQHF.

This clone was recorded many times. V gene TRBV4-3 combines with J gene TRBJ1-4; D is perhaps TRBD1 (5 bases). V lost 4 bases and J lost 8, with 17 bases in between. The germline CDR1 and CDR2 sequences are LGHNA and YSLEER. This CDR3 has 15 amino acids. CDR3: CASSRGTGVGEKLFF. CDR3 in DNA: TGCGCCAGCAGCCGCGGAACGGGGGTGGGGGAAAAACTGTTTTTT.

The sample holds many counts of this clone. The V gene is TRBV4-3, the J gene TRBJ1-2; 8 bases fit TRBD1. The CDR3 contains 18 residues. With V trimmed by 0 bases and J by 5 bases, 14 bases remained unmatched. Per the germline V gene, CDR1 is LGHNA and CDR2 is YSLEER. The CDR3 protein is CASSQDHYGGQAWYGYTF. The CDR3 region has the DNA TGCGCCAGCAGCCAAGATCATTACGGGGGACAGGCGTGGTATGGCTACACCTTC.

A few counts support this clone. The J gene is TRBJ2-2, the V gene TRBV5-1; 8 bases are a match to TRBD1. Germline CDR1 and CDR2: SGHRS and YFSETQ. This CDR3 has 16 residues. J lost 5 bases, V lost 3 bases, and 9 bases had no gene match. As DNA, the CDR3 is TGCGCCAGCAGCTCCCTCGGACAGGGAATTACCGGGGAGCTGTTTTTT. It translates to CASSSLGQGITGELFF.

This clone was counted ten times or more. The gene calls are TRBV5-6 and TRBJ2-1; D gene unclear. Germline V lookup: CDR1 SGHDT, CDR2 YYEEEE. The CDR3 covers 11 residues. Trimming removed 7 bases from V and 8 bases from J, with 10 bases in between. The CDR3 sequence: CASRVNHEQFF. CDR3 bases: TGTGCCAGCCGGGTCAACCATGAGCAGTTCTTC.

This clone was detected ten times or more. This chain joins TRBV10-3 and TRBJ1-1; D is undetermined. V was clipped by 4 bases and J by 6 bases, with 24 bases between them. This CDR3 is 17 amino acids long. CDR1 ENHRY and CDR2 SYGVKD come from the germline V gene. The CDR3: CAISGTRTRVSLSEAFF. As DNA, the CDR3 is TGTGCCATCAGTGGTACCAGGACTCGGGTAAGCCTTTCTGAAGCTTTCTTT.

This clone appeared many times. V is TRBV7-3 and J is TRBJ1-5; 8 nucleotides agree with TRBD1. This CDR3 spans 17 amino acids. V gave up 5 bases and J gave up 4 bases; unmatched junction bases: 13. The germline V gene has CDR1 SGHTA and CDR2 FQGTGA. CDR3 residues: CASSIRRQGKGNQPQHF. The CDR3, as DNA: TGTGCCAGCAGCATCCGCCGACAGGGGAAGGGTAATCAGCCCCAGCATTTT.

This clone turned up a few times. V gene TRBV29-1 combines with J gene TRBJ1-2; tentatively, D is TRBD1 (6 bases). Germline CDR1 is SQVTM and CDR2 is ANQGSEA. The CDR3 loop spans 13 amino acids. With 3 bases removed from V and 8 bases from J, the gap between germline ends came to 16 bases. The CDR3 sequence: CSVDWTEDQGYTF. The CDR3 nucleotides read TGCAGCGTTGATTGGACAGAGGATCAGGGCTACACCTTC.

This clone was observed many times. This chain uses TRBV4-3 with TRBJ1-1; possibly TRBD1 for D (5 bases). The CDR3 has 14 residues. In germline, CDR1 is LGHNA, CDR2 YSLEER. V gave up 0 bases and J gave up 4 bases, with 9 bases separating them. Here the CDR3 DNA reads TGCGCCAGCAGCCAAGATCTGGGGCGCACTGAAGCTTTCTTT. The encoded protein is CASSQDLGRTEAFF.

In its sample, this clone was seen a few times. The chain uses TRBV6-2 or TRBV6-3 and TRBJ2-3; 7 bases fit TRBD2. CDR1 and CDR2 from the germline V gene are MNHEY and SVGEGT. Trimming removed 7 bases from V and 0 bases from J; junction bases left unmatched: 22. CDR3 length equals 20 residues. The CDR3 here is CASNPPSGLADYSSTDTQYF. Here the CDR3 DNA reads TGTGCCAGCAATCCCCCTTCAGGGCTAGCGGACTATTCTAGCACAGATACGCAGTATTTT.

In this sample, this clone turned up a few times. This CDR3 reads CASSYARQPQHF. In DNA, the CDR3 is TGTGCCAGCAGTTATGCGCGGCAGCCCCAGCATTTT. The chain is built from TRBV6-2 or TRBV6-3 and TRBJ1-5, with D uncertain. The CDR3 contains 12 residues. Germline V gene sequence: CDR1 MNHEY, CDR2 SVGEGT. The V end was cut by 3 bases, the J end by 7 bases, with 7 bases between.

This clone was seen ten or more times. The chain has TRBV15 and TRBJ2-1; D gene unclear. Germline V CDR1 and CDR2: LNHNV, YYDKDF (reference sequence). The V end was cut by 0 bases, the J end by 1 base, with 7 bases between. This CDR3 contains 15 residues. CDR3 region: CATSRDRVSYNEQFF. The DNA of the CDR3 is TGTGCCACCAGCAGAGATCGCGTTTCCTACAATGAGCAGTTCTTC.

There are many counts of this clone. CDR3 in amino acids: CASSYPPTGDRVGRTEAFF. DNA of the CDR3: TGTGCCAGCAGTTACCCCCCCACAGGTGACCGGGTAGGGCGGACTGAAGCTTTCTTT. The chain links TRBV6-2 or TRBV6-3 to TRBJ1-1; maybe TRBD1 (5 bases). The V end was cut by 2 bases, the J end by 5 bases, with 27 bases between. The CDR3 totals 19 residues. Per germline, CDR1 MNHEY and CDR2 SVGEGT.

This clone has ten or more counts. The chain joins TRBV4-2 to TRBJ2-7; 15 nucleotides line up with TRBD2. Trimming cost V 0 bases and J 5 bases; bases outside gene matches: 17. This CDR3 contains 21 residues. Germline assignment: CDR1 LGHNA and CDR2 YNFKEQ. The CDR3 coding sequence is TGTGCCAGCAGCCAAGACCTCGGACTAGCGGGGGGGCGCAGGAGAACGAACGAGCAGTACTTC. It encodes CASSQDLGLAGGRRRTNEQYF.

The chain employs TRBV11-2 and TRBJ2-1; D remains ambiguous. This CDR3 has 14 amino acids. CDR1 and CDR2 from the germline V gene are SGHAT and FQNNGV. Trimming stripped 5 bases from V and 4 bases from J, with 12 bases between. The CDR3 coding sequence is TGTGCCAGCAGCCGAAATCTCCAGTACAATGAGCAGTTCTTC. This sequence encodes CASSRNLQYNEQFF.

This clone has a count of ten or more. The rearrangement joins TRBV2 to TRBJ1-6; maybe TRBD1 (5 bases). V was cut by 6 bases and J by 9 bases, with 12 bases left in between. CDR1 SNHLY and CDR2 FYNNEI come from the germline V gene. This CDR3 has 13 amino acids. The CDR3 spells CASRGLDASPLHF. The CDR3 DNA reads TGTGCCAGCAGGGGGCTTGATGCTTCACCCCTCCACTTT.

In this sample, this clone turned up many times. This chain joins TRBV2 and TRBJ2-2; 8 nucleotides agree with TRBD2. This CDR3 region has 15 residues. Trimming removed 5 bases from V and 3 bases from J; junction bases left unmatched: 5. The V gene's germline CDR1 is SNHLY and CDR2 FYNNEI. CDR3: CASSLSGMYTGELFF. In DNA form, the CDR3 reads TGTGCCAGCAGTCTTAGCGGGATGTACACCGGGGAGCTGTTTTTT.

This clone was found many times. The J gene is TRBJ1-4, the V gene TRBV9, with D unclear. The germline V and J ends were trimmed by 0 bases and 4 bases, with 10 bases remaining between them. Germline CDR1 and CDR2: SGDLS and YYNGEE. The CDR3 spans 15 residues. As DNA, the CDR3 is TGTGCCAGCAGCGTAGGGGCAGGAGTTAATGAAAAACTGTTTTTT. This sequence encodes CASSVGAGVNEKLFF.

In its sample, this clone was seen many times. The rearrangement uses TRBV5-4 and TRBJ2-1; TRBD1 aligns across 8 bases. This CDR3 contains 15 residues. V shed 6 bases, J shed 0 bases, and the junction held 5 bases outside the gene matches. Looked up from germline, CDR1 is SGHNT and CDR2 is YYREEE (reference sequence). In DNA, the CDR3 is TGTGCCAGCATGACAGGGGCCATCTCCTACAATGAGCAGTTCTTC. Residues: CASMTGAISYNEQFF. The entire variable domain, with the rest obtained from reference TRBV5-4 and TRBJ2-1, is as follows: ETGVTQSPTHLIKTRGQQVTLRCSSQSGHNTVSWYQQALGQGPQFIFQYYREEENGRGNFPPRFSGLQFPNYSSELNVNALELDDSALYLCASMTGAISYNEQFFGPGTRLTVL.

This clone was found a few times. The chain combines TRBV6-5 with TRBJ1-1; D not resolved. Germline CDR1 is MNHEY and CDR2 is SVGAGI. With 2 bases removed from V and 9 bases from J, the gap between germline ends came to 4 bases. CDR3 length: 10 residues. The CDR3 protein is CASSYPQAFF. The CDR3 coding sequence is TGTGCCAGCAGTTACCCTCAAGCTTTCTTT.

At least ten counts were recorded for this clone. The chain combines TRBV5-8 with TRBJ1-5; no clear D. From germline, CDR1 is SGHTS and CDR2 YDEGEE. The CDR3 covers 15 residues. Trimming pared 4 bases from V and 1 base from J, leaving 12 bases between. In DNA form, the CDR3 reads TGTGCCAGCAGCCTCCTTATAGGGAGCAATCAGCCCCAGCATTTT. Its translation: CASSLLIGSNQPQHF.

This clone was seen repeatedly, ten times or more. This chain uses TRBV5-5 with TRBJ2-2, with 8 bases that match TRBD1. CDR1 SGHKS and CDR2 YYEKEE come from the germline V gene (reference sequence). The CDR3 loop spans 15 amino acids. With 3 bases clipped from V and 3 bases from J, the junction kept 4 bases outside the gene matches. The CDR3: CASSSRGPDTGELFF. CDR3 DNA: TGTGCCAGCAGCTCCAGGGGGCCGGACACCGGGGAGCTGTTTTTT.

The table lists this clone with many counts. This chain connects TRBV12-3 or TRBV12-4 to TRBJ1-1, with 8 bases matching TRBD1. The CDR3 contains 14 residues. Trimming removed 5 bases from V and 10 bases from J; junction bases left unmatched: 12. CDR3 protein: CASSPSDRANRAFF. The CDR3, as DNA: TGTGCCAGCAGTCCCTCGGACAGGGCGAATCGAGCTTTCTTT.